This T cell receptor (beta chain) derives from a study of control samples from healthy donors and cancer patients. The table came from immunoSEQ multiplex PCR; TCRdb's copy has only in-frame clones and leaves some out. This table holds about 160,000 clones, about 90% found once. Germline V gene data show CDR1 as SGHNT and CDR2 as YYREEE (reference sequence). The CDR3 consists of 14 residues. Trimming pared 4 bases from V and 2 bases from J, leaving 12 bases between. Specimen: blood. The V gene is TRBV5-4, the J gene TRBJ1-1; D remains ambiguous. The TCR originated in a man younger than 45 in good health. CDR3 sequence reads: CASSPTLFNTEAFF. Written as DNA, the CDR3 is TGTGCCAGCAGCCCCACACTCTTTAACACTGAAGCTTTCTTT.